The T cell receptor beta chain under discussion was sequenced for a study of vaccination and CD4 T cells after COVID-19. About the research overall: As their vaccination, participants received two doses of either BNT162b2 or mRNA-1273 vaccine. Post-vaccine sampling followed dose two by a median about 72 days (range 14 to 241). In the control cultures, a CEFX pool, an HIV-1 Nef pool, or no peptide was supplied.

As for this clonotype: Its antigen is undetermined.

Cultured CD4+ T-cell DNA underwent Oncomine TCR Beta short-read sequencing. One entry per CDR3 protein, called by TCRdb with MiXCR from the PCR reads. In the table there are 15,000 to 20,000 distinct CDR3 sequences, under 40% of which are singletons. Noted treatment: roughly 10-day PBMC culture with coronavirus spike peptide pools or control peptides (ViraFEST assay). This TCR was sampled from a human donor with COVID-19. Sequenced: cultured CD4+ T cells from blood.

The CDR3 region has the DNA TGTGCCAGTAGGCAACCCTTGGGACAGGGAAGGCAGCCCCAGCATTTT. Its protein is CASRQPLGQGRQPQHF. This sequence joins TRBV19 and TRBJ1-5; 9 bases are shared with TRBD1. V was pared by 6 bases and J by 7 bases, with 13 bases of the junction left unmatched. The CDR3 loop spans 16 amino acids. CDR1 and CDR2 from the germline V gene are LNHDA and SQIVND (reference sequence).